This T cell receptor (beta chain) was documented in a study of blood T cell repertoires in COVID-19. The V and J ends lost 6 bases and 8 bases, in that order; junction bases with no gene match: 9. Germline V gene lookup returns CDR1 LNHDA and CDR2 SQIVND (reference sequence). This CDR3 region has 14 residues. Sequencing used immunoSEQ multiplex PCR; TCRdb keeps in-frame clones, though not all of them. The sample has 250,000 to 350,000 clones; roughly 86% are singletons. This TCR was sampled from a young woman with COVID-19, enrolled during active disease. What was sequenced was peripheral blood. The chain uses TRBV19 and TRBJ1-4; 7 nucleotides agree with TRBD1. This CDR3 is CASSPPGGGEKLFF. In DNA form, the CDR3 reads TGTGCCAGTAGCCCCCCAGGGGGAGGCGAAAAACTGTTTTTT.